This T cell receptor beta chain was sequenced during a study of blood T cell repertoires in COVID-19. Study at large: Spain, Italy and the United States supplied samples that represented acute and convalescent COVID-19.

There are 12 residues in the CDR3. V was shortened by 4 bases and J by 0 bases, with 6 bases between the two germline ends. From germline, CDR1 is GTSNPN and CDR2 SVGIG (reference sequence). Authors' data handling: By means of reference gene primer amplification, nucleated cell counts were estimated. Data came from immunoSEQ multiplex PCR; TCRdb stores just in-frame clones and leaves some out. That table is the source of V, J and clone size, and D and trimming were worked out from the DNA. Of under 300,000 clones in the sample, 80% to 90% were seen once. The TCR was taken from a woman aged 70-85 years with acute or convalescent COVID-19. The material sequenced was peripheral blood. V gene TRBV30 combines with J gene TRBJ1-1, with D possibly TRBD1 on 5 matching bases. In DNA form, the CDR3 reads TGTGCCTGGACAGGGATGAACACTGAAGCTTTCTTT. Protein: CAWTGMNTEAFF.